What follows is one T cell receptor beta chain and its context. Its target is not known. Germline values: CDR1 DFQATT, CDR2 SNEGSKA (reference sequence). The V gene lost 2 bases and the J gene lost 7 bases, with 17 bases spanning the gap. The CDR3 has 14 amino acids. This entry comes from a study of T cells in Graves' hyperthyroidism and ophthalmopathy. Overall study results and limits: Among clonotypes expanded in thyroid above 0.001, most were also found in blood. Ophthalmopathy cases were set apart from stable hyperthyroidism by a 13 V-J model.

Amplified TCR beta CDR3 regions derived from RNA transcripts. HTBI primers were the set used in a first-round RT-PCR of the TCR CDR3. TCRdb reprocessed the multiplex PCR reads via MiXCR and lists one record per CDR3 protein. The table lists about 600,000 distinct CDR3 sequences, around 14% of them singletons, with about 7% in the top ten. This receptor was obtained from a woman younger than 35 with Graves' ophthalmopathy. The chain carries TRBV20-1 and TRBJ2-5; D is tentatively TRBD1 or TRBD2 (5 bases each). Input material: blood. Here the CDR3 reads CSARHGTRLGTQYF. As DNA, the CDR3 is TGCAGTGCTAGACACGGGACCAGGCTCGGGACCCAGTACTTC.